A single sample gave rise to the 30 T cell receptor beta chains below, sequenced in a study of blood T cell repertoires in COVID-19. Here immunoSEQ multiplex PCR was the method, and the copy in TCRdb shows in-frame clones only, minus some. The sample holds roughly 210,000 clones, about nine tenths seen once. Sequencing was carried out using peripheral blood. Receptors originate from a man between 65 and 80 years old with acute or convalescent COVID-19.

This chain connects TRBV4-1 to TRBJ2-7; 8 positions agree with TRBD2. The CDR3 totals 15 residues. Losses at the gene ends were 3 bases for V and 4 bases for J; bases not matched to a gene: 8. Germline loops: CDR1 MGHRA, CDR2 YSYEKL. CDR3 coding DNA: TGCGCCAGCAGCCACCAAGCGGGAGAGGGGTACGAGCAGTACTTC. It yields the protein CASSHQAGEGYEQYF.

The rearrangement uses TRBV5-1 and TRBJ2-5; D is possibly TRBD1 (6 bases). The CDR3 extends over 14 amino acids. The V end lost 7 bases, the J end lost 5 bases, and 18 bases lay between the germline ends. Germline lookup yields CDR1 SGHRS and CDR2 YFSETQ. The CDR3 region is CASASQDSFETQYF. The CDR3 region has the DNA TGCGCCAGCGCCTCTCAGGACAGCTTCGAGACCCAGTACTTC.

The chain uses TRBV19 and TRBJ2-1, with TRBD1 matching over 8 bases. The V and J ends lost 5 bases and 7 bases, in that order; junction bases with no gene match: 10. This CDR3 contains 15 residues. Germline loops: CDR1 LNHDA, CDR2 SQIVND (reference sequence). CDR3: CASSPGQGRLNEQFF. Written as DNA, the CDR3 is TGTGCCAGTAGTCCAGGACAGGGAAGACTAAATGAGCAGTTCTTC.

V is TRBV28 and J is TRBJ2-7, with a possible D match to TRBD2 (6 bases). CDR3 size: 17 residues. Germline CDR1 reads MDHEN; CDR2 reads SYDVKM. V gave up 6 bases and J gave up 1 base, with 22 bases separating them. The CDR3: CASRVVTSGVGSYEQYF. CDR3 DNA sequence: TGTGCCAGCAGGGTGGTTACCTCGGGAGTGGGATCCTACGAGCAGTACTTC. Together with reference TRBV28 and TRBJ2-7, the CDR3 gives the full variable domain: DVKVTQSSRYLVKRTGEKVFLECVQDMDHENMFWYRQDPGLGLRLIYFSYDVKMKEKGDIPEGYSVSREKKERFSLILESASTNQTSMYLCASRVVTSGVGSYEQYFGPGTRLTVT.

The chain recombines TRBV4-1 with TRBJ2-7, with a tentative D call TRBD1 (6 bases). V dropped 0 bases and J dropped 0 bases, with 15 bases sitting between them. This CDR3 region has 17 residues. CDR1 and CDR2 (germline): MGHRA, YSYEKL. For the CDR3, the DNA is TGCGCCAGCAGCCAAGATTCCTCGGCAGGGGCCTCCTACGAGCAGTACTTC. Protein product: CASSQDSSAGASYEQYF.

J is TRBJ2-6 and V is TRBV6-2 or TRBV6-3; TRBD2 agrees at 8 bases. Losses at the gene ends were 0 bases for V and 0 bases for J; bases not matched to a gene: 10. CDR1 MNHEY and CDR2 SVGEGT come from the germline V gene. The CDR3 is 20 amino acids. The CDR3: CASSYSIALAEDSGANVLTF. The CDR3 DNA is TGTGCCAGCAGTTACTCGATAGCACTAGCGGAGGACTCTGGGGCCAACGTCCTGACTTTC.

The rearrangement links TRBV24-1 to TRBJ1-1; TRBD1 agrees at 8 bases. This CDR3 has 13 residues. Germline-derived CDR1 and CDR2 are KGHDR and SFDVKD. The V gene end was trimmed by 8 bases and the J gene end by 5 bases; junction bases not matched to a gene: 6. DNA for the CDR3: TGTGCCACCATGCAGGGGGCGCAAACTGAAGCTTTCTTT. Amino acids: CATMQGAQTEAFF.

The V gene is TRBV9, the J gene TRBJ1-6; possibly TRBD1 for D (6 bases). The CDR3 is 14 residues long. V was clipped by 3 bases and J by 8 bases, with 12 bases between them. Per germline, CDR1 SGDLS and CDR2 YYNGEE. DNA of the CDR3: TGTGCCAGCAGCGGAGACAGGCAGTATTCACCCCTCCACTTT. Its translation is CASSGDRQYSPLHF.

The chain is built from TRBV29-1 and TRBJ2-5; D unresolved. The germline V gene encodes CDR1 SQVTM and CDR2 ANQGSEA. CDR3 length: 17 residues. Trimming removed 0 bases at V and 4 bases at J, with 21 bases between. As DNA, the CDR3 is TGCAGCGTTGAAGATACCGTTTGGTCCGGCGGTTTAGAGACCCAGTACTTC. Amino acids: CSVEDTVWSGGLETQYF. Based on the CDR3 plus reference TRBV29-1 and TRBJ2-5, the full variable domain is SAVISQKPSRDICQRGTSLTIQCQVDSQVTMMFWYRQQPGQSLTLIATANQGSEATYESGFVIDKFPISRPNLTFSTLTVSNMSPEDSSIYLCSVEDTVWSGGLETQYFGPGTRLLVL.

The rearrangement joins TRBV27 to TRBJ2-2; D is perhaps TRBD2 (6 bases). This CDR3 has 15 residues. Germline-derived CDR1 and CDR2 are MNHEY and SMNVEV (reference sequence). V lost 6 bases, J lost 1 base, and 12 bases lay in between. The CDR3 spells CASRRGLRNTGELFF. CDR3 DNA: TGTGCCAGCAGGCGGGGACTGAGGAACACCGGGGAGCTGTTTTTT.

This chain connects TRBV5-5 to TRBJ2-2; 7 bases are a match to TRBD2. Per germline, CDR1 SGHKS and CDR2 YYEKEE (reference sequence). CDR3 length: 14 residues. Trimming at V came to 7 bases and at J to 4 bases, leaving 7 bases not matched to a gene. The CDR3 nucleotides are TGTGCCAGCTATATGGGAGGGAGCACCGGGGAGCTGTTTTTT. It is translated as CASYMGGSTGELFF.

V is TRBV2 and J is TRBJ1-2; 8 positions match TRBD1. V dropped 6 bases and J dropped 4; count of bases not matched to a gene: 4. The CDR3 runs 13 residues. Germline lookup yields CDR1 SNHLY and CDR2 FYNNEI. The CDR3: CASSAGTGYGYTF. CDR3 in DNA: TGTGCCAGCAGCGCCGGGACAGGCTATGGCTACACCTTC.

In its sample, this clone was seen a few times. The chain joins TRBV5-5 to TRBJ2-5, with 10 bases matching TRBD2. The CDR3 runs 15 residues. V was clipped by 5 bases and J by 5 bases; unmatched bases: 9. CDR1 is SGHKS, CDR2 YYEKEE, per germline (reference sequence). The CDR3 here is CASSPLAGAGETQYF. In DNA, the CDR3 is TGTGCCAGCAGTCCGCTAGCGGGAGCTGGCGAGACCCAGTACTTC.

The chain carries TRBV7-3 and TRBJ2-1; TRBD2 agrees at 7 bases. The CDR3 covers 14 residues. With V trimmed by 4 bases and J by 5 bases, 5 bases remained unmatched. In germline, CDR1 is SGHTA, CDR2 FQGTGA. The CDR3 reads CASSSGTTDNEQFF. The DNA for the CDR3 is TGTGCCAGCAGCTCGGGGACTACCGACAATGAGCAGTTCTTC. Full variable domain (outside the CDR3, taken from reference TRBV7-3 and TRBJ2-1): GAGVSQTPSNKVTEKGKYVELRCDPISGHTALYWYRQSLGQGPEFLIYFQGTGAADDSGLPNDRFFAVRPEGSVSTLKIQRTERGDSAVYLCASSSGTTDNEQFFGPGTRLTVL.

The chain carries TRBV5-1 and TRBJ1-2, with a tentative D call TRBD1 (5 bases). This CDR3 has 15 residues. Trimming left V 4 bases short and J 8 bases short, with 21 bases between. Germline V gene sequence: CDR1 SGHRS, CDR2 YFSETQ. The CDR3 is CASSRGTATPSGYTF. CDR3 coding DNA: TGCGCCAGCAGCCGGGGGACTGCAACACCATCGGGCTACACCTTC.

The chain couples TRBV5-1 to TRBJ2-1; TRBD2 agrees at 10 bases. CDR1 and CDR2 (germline): SGHRS, YFSETQ. Losses at the gene ends were 0 bases for V and 4 bases for J; bases not matched to a gene: 4. This CDR3 spans 16 amino acids. The CDR3 nucleotides are TGCGCCAGCAGCTTGGGGTTTAGCGGGAGGTACAATGAGCAGTTCTTC. Protein: CASSLGFSGRYNEQFF.

J is TRBJ1-5 and V is TRBV5-8; 7 bases are a match to TRBD1. Germline lookup yields CDR1 SGHTS and CDR2 YDEGEE. The CDR3 totals 15 residues. V lost 0 bases and J lost 4; bases outside the gene matches: 4. The CDR3 nucleotides read TGTGCCAGCAGCTTGGGAGGGACAGCGAATCAGCCCCAGCATTTT. It is translated as CASSLGGTANQPQHF.

The chain recombines TRBV9 with TRBJ2-1; 9 bases match TRBD1. The CDR3 covers 14 residues. J lost 8 bases, V lost 3 bases, and 6 bases had no gene match. The germline V gene encodes CDR1 SGDLS and CDR2 YYNGEE. The CDR3 DNA follows: TGTGCCAGCAGCGCTGGACAGGGGAGGCATGAGCAGTTCTTC. This translates into CASSAGQGRHEQFF. The full variable domain, completed using reference TRBV9 and TRBJ2-1, is DSGVTQTPKHLITATGQRVTLRCSPRSGDLSVYWYQQSLDQGLQFLIQYYNGEERAKGNILERFSAQQFPDLHSELNLSSLELGDSALYFCASSAGQGRHEQFFGPGTRLTVL.

The chain links TRBV28 to TRBJ1-3; 7 positions match TRBD1. Per the germline V gene, CDR1 is MDHEN and CDR2 is SYDVKM. The junction had 5 bases not matched to a gene; V was cut back by 3 bases and J by 6 bases. This CDR3 contains 14 residues. CDR3 loop: CASSFSGQTNTIYF. The CDR3 coding sequence is TGTGCCAGCAGTTTCTCGGGACAGACAAACACCATATATTTT.

The chain joins TRBV7-9 to TRBJ2-6; tentative D call: TRBD1 (5 bases). The germline V gene has CDR1 SEHNR and CDR2 FQNEAQ (reference sequence). This CDR3 contains 16 residues. The germline V and J ends were trimmed by 3 bases and 1 base, with 10 bases remaining between them. The CDR3 here is CASSLWGLSGANVLTF. The CDR3, as DNA: TGTGCCAGCAGCTTGTGGGGCTTATCTGGGGCCAACGTCCTGACTTTC.

This sequence joins TRBV9 and TRBJ2-2, with D perhaps TRBD1 (6 bases). Trimming took 3 bases from V and 0 from J, leaving 9 bases between them. The CDR3 contains 15 residues. CDR1 SGDLS and CDR2 YYNGEE come from the germline V gene. CDR3 nucleotides: TGTGCCAGCAGCGAGGGGGTAGCGAACACCGGGGAGCTGTTTTTT. As protein: CASSEGVANTGELFF.

The CDR3 is CSVKGGDRDVYEQYF. DNA of the CDR3: TGCAGCGTCAAGGGGGGGGACAGGGATGTCTACGAGCAGTACTTC. The rearrangement links TRBV29-1 to TRBJ2-7; 9 positions match TRBD1. Germline lookup yields CDR1 SQVTM and CDR2 ANQGSEA. Trimming cost V 6 bases and J 3 bases; bases outside gene matches: 12. The CDR3 spans 15 residues.

The rearrangement joins TRBV7-3 to TRBJ2-1; 10 bases fit TRBD1. The trim removed 5 bases at V and 4 bases at J, leaving 8 bases unmatched. Germline CDR1 is SGHTA and CDR2 is FQGTGA. The CDR3 is made up of 16 amino acids. The CDR3 DNA reads as TGTGCCAGCAGCATACAGTGGACAGGGGGTTACAATGAGCAGTTCTTC. Its protein product is CASSIQWTGGYNEQFF. The full variable domain, in which reference TRBV7-3 and TRBJ2-1 provide the parts outside the CDR3, is GAGVSQTPSNKVTEKGKYVELRCDPISGHTALYWYRQSLGQGPEFLIYFQGTGAADDSGLPNDRFFAVRPEGSVSTLKIQRTERGDSAVYLCASSIQWTGGYNEQFFGPGTRLTVL.

V gene TRBV5-6 combines with J gene TRBJ2-2; weak D call: TRBD1 (6 bases). Germline V gene data show CDR1 as SGHDT and CDR2 as YYEEEE. V shed 1 base and J shed 5 bases, with 15 bases lying between them. This CDR3 region has 16 residues. This chain's CDR3 is CASSLPAGVLTGELFF. CDR3 nucleotide sequence: TGTGCCAGCAGCTTGCCAGCAGGGGTGTTGACCGGGGAGCTGTTTTTT.

The chain links TRBV7-8 to TRBJ2-1, with 8 bases aligning to TRBD1. With V trimmed by 4 bases and J by 10 bases, 12 bases remained unmatched. This CDR3 is built from 15 residues. Germline V CDR1 and CDR2: SGHVS, FQNEAQ. The CDR3 DNA is TGTGCCAGCAGCTCCGGGACAGGCCTGGGTAAGGAGCAGTTCTTC. Translated: CASSSGTGLGKEQFF. Complete variable domain (other parts from reference TRBV7-8 and TRBJ2-1): GAGVSQSPRYKVAKRGQDVALRCDPISGHVSLFWYQQALGQGPEFLTYFQNEAQLDKSGLPSDRFFAERPEGSVSTLKIQRTQQEDSAVYLCASSSGTGLGKEQFFGPGTRLTVL.

The V and J genes are TRBV5-4 and TRBJ2-1, with 8 bases aligning to TRBD2. The CDR3 loop spans 13 amino acids. Germline V gives CDR1 SGHNT, CDR2 YYREEE (reference sequence). The V gene end was trimmed by 7 bases and the J gene end by 5 bases; junction bases not matched to a gene: 5. This CDR3 reads CASLREGDNEQFF. For the CDR3, the DNA is TGTGCCAGCCTACGGGAGGGAGACAATGAGCAGTTCTTC. Drawing the rest from reference TRBV5-4 and TRBJ2-1, the complete variable domain is ETGVTQSPTHLIKTRGQQVTLRCSSQSGHNTVSWYQQALGQGPQFIFQYYREEENGRGNFPPRFSGLQFPNYSSELNVNALELDDSALYLCASLREGDNEQFFGPGTRLTVL.

The V and J genes are TRBV29-1 and TRBJ2-2; D is unresolved. V was trimmed by 4 bases and J by 0 bases, leaving 15 bases between them. This CDR3 region has 16 residues. CDR1 is SQVTM, CDR2 ANQGSEA, per germline. As DNA, the CDR3 is TGCAGCGTTGTAATTCCTGCGTTTACGAACACCGGGGAGCTGTTTTTT. This encodes CSVVIPAFTNTGELFF.

The chain joins TRBV19 to TRBJ1-5, with 9 bases aligning to TRBD1. This CDR3 comprises 13 residues. With 8 bases clipped from V and 3 bases from J, the junction kept 2 bases outside the gene matches. The germline V gene encodes CDR1 LNHDA and CDR2 SQIVND (reference sequence). This CDR3 reads CASGDRVNQPQHF. DNA of the CDR3: TGTGCCAGTGGGGACAGGGTCAATCAGCCCCAGCATTTT.

The table lists this clone with a count of one. The V gene is TRBV19, the J gene TRBJ1-5; D ambiguous. Per the germline V gene, CDR1 is LNHDA and CDR2 is SQIVND (reference sequence). The CDR3 covers 16 residues. Trimming shortened V by 6 bases and J by 0 bases, and 15 bases separated the two germline ends. CDR3 bases: TGTGCCAGTAGCACTTCGCGTGCGTATAGCAATCAGCCCCAGCATTTT. Protein product: CASSTSRAYSNQPQHF.

V and J are TRBV2 and TRBJ2-6; 11 bases fit TRBD1. Per the germline V gene, CDR1 is SNHLY and CDR2 is FYNNEI. The CDR3 is 17 amino acids. Germline trimming cut 8 bases from V and 0 bases from J; bases unmatched to any gene: 6. This chain's CDR3 is CASAGQGALSGANVLTF. The CDR3 DNA reads TGTGCCAGCGCCGGACAGGGGGCTCTCTCTGGGGCCAACGTCCTGACTTTC.